The clone carrying this T cell receptor (beta chain) was detected a few times. The antigen is undetermined. There are 14 residues in the CDR3. Germline V lookup: CDR1 SEHNR, CDR2 FQNEAQ (reference sequence). V gave up 6 bases and J gave up 1 base, with 10 bases separating them. A J-beta primer mix and a sample-barcoded 5' primer were used in a second PCR of about 6 to 12 cycles. TCRdb reprocessed the 5' RACE reads with MiXCR, giving one entry per CDR3 protein. The sample holds 910,000 or so distinct CDR3 sequences, roughly half seen once. The data are from a study of blood T cells in healthy people across ages. The study's findings and limits: Changes in expanded clonotypes were possibly confounded, as the CMV status of donors was unknown. A greater number of naive CD4+ cells and higher diversity distinguished long-lived donors from aged donors.

Researchers isolated at least 7 million PBMCs per sample. Sequencing used blood. The V call is TRBV7-9, the J call TRBJ2-4; D is ambiguous. This clonotype was sampled from a woman aged 60-75 years in good health. CDR3 amino acids: CASSLEYAKNIQYF. CDR3 nucleotides: TGTGCCAGCAGTTTGGAATATGCCAAAAACATTCAGTACTTC. Drawing the rest from reference TRBV7-9 and TRBJ2-4, the complete variable domain is DTGVSQNPRHKITKRGQNVTFRCDPISEHNRLYWYRQTLGQGPEFLTYFQNEAQLEKSRLLSDRFSAERPKGSFSTLEIQRTEQGDSAMYLCASSLEYAKNIQYFGAGTRLSVL.